This T cell receptor (beta chain) was sequenced for a study of T cells in Graves' hyperthyroidism and ophthalmopathy (dated by TCRdb to between 2018 and 2021). As for the study more broadly: Peripheral blood samples were taken at the time of initial diagnosis, prior to any treatment. After blood sampling, hyperthyroidism patients were treated with methimazole at a starting dose of 30 mg daily, and ophthalmopathy patients were treated with high-dose intravenous methylprednisolone. Thyroid tissue and blood T-cell repertoires from several Graves' hyperthyroidism patients were also compared in the study. Prospective prediction of ophthalmopathy was tested in an independent validation cohort of 18 to 20 hyperthyroidism patients and 17 patients who later progressed to ophthalmopathy. The 100 discovery patients were randomly split 7:3 into training and test sets. To identify distinguishing TCR V-J signatures, a discovery cohort of around 100 patients was used, comprising 43 with Graves' ophthalmopathy and 57 with stable Graves' hyperthyroidism. According to the paper, TCR Vbeta CDR3 sequencing was carried out on over 130 peripheral blood samples, which came from 40 to 45 ophthalmopathy, 75 or so hyperthyroidism and approximately 17 progressor patients. What the research found in general, with its limitations: Most expanded thyroid clonotypes (frequency above 0.001) were also found in blood, which suggests that blood repertoires may mirror thyroid immune responses. No statistical method was used to fix the sample size in advance, and group allocation was not hidden from the investigators. In validation, the model predicted progression to ophthalmopathy with around 71% sensitivity and approximately 74% specificity, a median of around 6.6 months before onset. A 13 V-J signature model separated ophthalmopathy from stable hyperthyroidism, with around 90% sensitivity and 81.08% specificity in cross-validation and 80%/75% in testing.

V drops 2 bases and J drops 4 bases, leaving 18 bases in between. CDR3 length: 17 amino acids, cysteine to phenylalanine. The DNA shown is the 51-base CDR3, in frame from base 1. Taken from the germline V gene, the CDR1 and CDR2 loops are SGHTA and FQGNSA. Ophthalmopathy patients had moderately to severely active disease, with a Clinical Activity Score of 3 or more, a NOSPECS grade of 4 or more, and a disease duration of less than 3 months. Patients with uncontrolled infections, other autoimmune diseases, pregnancy or lactation were excluded. Diagnoses relied on clinical symptoms, serum thyroxine and TRAb, thyroid ultrasound and orbital computed tomography. PBMCs were separated from 10 ml of fresh peripheral blood using Ficoll-Paque density gradient centrifugation. Total RNA was extracted with Trizol reagent, and quality was checked on an Agilent 2100 Bioanalyzer. A note on this clonotype: It lacks a known antigen. One base away there is no much larger clone; base qualities are not given.

Amplification of TCR beta CDR3 regions was carried out from RNA transcripts. A first-round RT-PCR of the TCR CDR3 used the HTBI primer set with the Qiagen OneStep RT-PCR kit. Libraries were constructed in a second round of multiplex PCR, after which size selection and purification were performed. The libraries were sequenced on an Illumina HiSeq2000 using paired-end 100 bp reads. Under the source paper's analysis protocol: SOAPnuke was used to process the raw data, throwing out any read that contained adapters or uncalled bases, had a mean Phred below 15, or lacked an exact constant-primer or identifier match. High-quality paired reads were merged with COPE v1.2.5, and unique nucleotide sequences were defined as clonotypes. MiTCR v1.1 was used to align the clonotypes against IMGT TRBV, TRBD and TRBJ reference segments. The analysis included only V-J combinations with a frequency above 0.0001, which together covered approximately 99% of the repertoires. The TCS score was defined as the ratio of F50 (clonal expansion) to E x V (chaos), calculated using BLOSUM62-based TCRdist between CDR3 peptides within each V-J. Welch's t-statistics and random forest reduced roughly 530 V-J features to around 14, which were used in a naive Bayes classifier (R e1071). TCRdb took the public reads, trimmed them with fastp at Q25, ran MiXCR for clone calling and kept in-frame beta chains. CDR3 protein sequences are deduplicated, and each keeps its most common genes and DNA. These V and J calls originate from TCRdb's pipeline instead of the authors' own analysis. The sample contains a few hundred thousand distinct CDR3 sequences, roughly 20% of them found a single time. About 14% of the sample lies in the top ten.

The V gene is TRBV7-2 and the J gene is TRBJ1-5, with no D gene named confidently. Input material: blood. The source of this sequence is a woman aged 40-49 years with Graves' ophthalmopathy. In nucleotides, the sequence is TGTGCCAGCAGCTTAACGCGAGGCCCAGATGTGAATCAGCCCCAGCATTTT. The encoded protein is CASSLTRGPDVNQPQHF.